These 30 T cell receptor beta chains were sequenced from one sample in a study of neurological immune-mediated disorders. MiXCR was run by TCRdb on the 5' RACE reads, yielding one entry per CDR3 protein. The sample has approximately 48,000 distinct CDR3 sequences; about a tenth are singletons. Sequencing was carried out using PBMCs. The receptors were sampled from an older man with HTLV-1-associated myelopathy (HAM/TSP).

This clonotype was counted ten times or more. The rearrangement links TRBV7-9 to TRBJ2-1; 11 bases are a match to TRBD1. CDR3 size: 13 residues. The trim removed 5 bases at V and 9 bases at J, leaving 3 bases unmatched. The V gene's germline CDR1 is SEHNR and CDR2 FQNEAQ (reference sequence). CDR3 region: CASSPDRGPEQFF. CDR3 in DNA: TGTGCCAGCAGCCCGGACAGGGGGCCTGAGCAGTTCTTC.

This clonotype occurred many times. The CDR3 DNA sequence: TGCAGTGCTTATTCTGGAAACACCATATATTTT. This translates into CSAYSGNTIYF. V usage is TRBV20-1 and J usage is TRBJ1-3, with D unresolved. Per the germline V gene, CDR1 is DFQATT and CDR2 is SNEGSKA (reference sequence). V was clipped by 5 bases and J by 1 base, with 3 bases between them. The CDR3 extends over 11 amino acids.

This clonotype was seen ten or more times. This chain uses TRBV11-1 with TRBJ2-7; the D gene is possibly TRBD1 (6 bases). V dropped 5 bases and J dropped 6 bases, with 14 bases sitting between them. This CDR3 has 13 residues. Germline-derived CDR1 and CDR2 are SGHAT and FQDESV (reference sequence). The CDR3 DNA reads TGTGCCAGCAGCGGGGGACAACTCGGCGAGCAGTACTTC. It encodes CASSGGQLGEQYF.

With respect to this clonotype: A much more abundant neighbour one base away suggests this may be a read error. V gene TRBV29-1 combines with J gene TRBJ1-5; D remains ambiguous. The CDR3 runs to 13 residues. The germline gives CDR1 SQVTM, CDR2 ANQGSEA. CDR3 DNA: TGCAGCGTTGCTGCAAGTAGCAATCAGCCCCGGCATTTT. Protein product: CSVAASSNQPRHF.

A few counts support this clonotype. This chain links TRBV12-3 or TRBV12-4 with TRBJ2-1, with 7 positions matching TRBD2. The CDR3 has 15 residues. The ends lost 6 bases at V and 3 bases at J; junction bases unmatched: 8. CDR3 coding DNA: TGTGCCAGCAGGACGACTAAGCGGGGCTACAATGAGCAGTTCTTC. It yields the protein CASRTTKRGYNEQFF.

This clonotype was observed at least ten times. This sequence joins TRBV29-1 and TRBJ1-1, with D unresolved. Germline V gives CDR1 SQVTM, CDR2 ANQGSEA. V dropped 7 bases and J dropped 6 bases, with 9 bases sitting between them. CDR3 length: 10 residues. The CDR3 spells CSGFLSEAFF. DNA for the CDR3: TGCAGCGGTTTCCTATCTGAAGCTTTCTTT.

This clonotype was picked up many times. CDR3 loop: CASSEGLPTYEQYF. CDR3 coding DNA: TGCGCCAGCAGCGAGGGACTCCCAACCTACGAGCAGTACTTC. The chain carries TRBV5-1 and TRBJ2-7; weak D call: TRBD2 (6 bases). Germline CDR1 is SGHRS and CDR2 is YFSETQ. The CDR3 covers 14 residues. V lost 4 bases to trimming and J lost 2 bases, with 13 bases between them.

This clonotype was counted a few times. The chain joins TRBV7-6 to TRBJ2-5, with D possibly matching TRBD1 (5 bases). Germline loops: CDR1 SGHVS, CDR2 FNYEAQ. V lost 5 bases, J lost 5 bases, and 12 bases lay in between. The CDR3 covers 13 residues. In DNA form, the CDR3 reads TGTGCCAGCAGCCGTACAGGTAAGGAGACCCAGTACTTC. As protein: CASSRTGKETQYF.

This clonotype appeared many times. The chain links TRBV5-6 to TRBJ2-5, with D perhaps matching TRBD2 (7 bases). The CDR3 has 15 amino acids. V shed 5 bases and J shed 4 bases, with 18 bases lying between them. Germline-derived CDR1 and CDR2 are SGHDT and YYEEEE. This chain's CDR3 is CASRYRTGRGETQYF. In DNA, the CDR3 is TGTGCCAGCAGATATCGTACAGGGAGGGGAGAGACCCAGTACTTC.

This clonotype was detected ten times or more. The chain is built from TRBV5-4 and TRBJ2-3, with D uncertain. The CDR3 sequence is 13 residues long. The V gene's germline CDR1 is SGHNT and CDR2 YYREEE (reference sequence). The V gene lost 4 bases and the J gene lost 6 bases, with 12 bases spanning the gap. Here the CDR3 DNA reads TGTGCCAGCAGCCGAAGGAATGGGGATACGCAGTATTTT. Residues: CASSRRNGDTQYF.

The CDR3 DNA follows: TGTGCCAGCAGTCTTCCAGGACTCGACCTCTCTGGGGCCAACGTCCTGACTTTC. Translated, it gives CASSLPGLDLSGANVLTF. This chain uses TRBV7-8 with TRBJ2-6, with a tentative D call TRBD2 (5 bases). The CDR3 is 18 amino acids. Deletions cut 6 bases from V and 0 bases from J, with 18 bases between. From germline, CDR1 is SGHVS and CDR2 FQNEAQ.

This clonotype appeared many times. J is TRBJ1-1 and V is TRBV29-1; D is unclear. The germline V and J ends were trimmed by 2 bases and 1 base, with 5 bases remaining between them. The CDR3 sequence is 12 residues long. CDR1 is SQVTM, CDR2 ANQGSEA, per germline. The CDR3 DNA sequence: TGCAGCGTTGAAAACAGGAACACTGAAGCTTTCTTT. Protein product: CSVENRNTEAFF.

A word on this clonotype: With a much larger clone just one base away, this may be a read error. The chain joins TRBV6-2 or TRBV6-3 to TRBJ2-3; TRBD2 aligns across 10 bases. With 4 bases clipped from V and 2 bases from J, the junction kept 9 bases outside the gene matches. CDR1 is MNHEY, CDR2 SVGEGT, per germline. The CDR3 length is 17 residues. CDR3 loop: CASSSPAGTSATDTQYF. For the CDR3, the DNA is TGTGCCAGCAGTTCCCCCGCAGGGACTAGCGCCACAGATACGCAGTATTTT.

Many counts were recorded for this clonotype. The chain employs TRBV20-1 and TRBJ2-5, with 7 nucleotides matching TRBD2. V dropped 3 bases and J dropped 4; count of bases not matched to a gene: 5. Germline loops: CDR1 DFQATT, CDR2 SNEGSKA (reference sequence). CDR3 length: 13 amino acids. This chain's CDR3 is CSASSWGGETQYF. CDR3 nucleotide sequence: TGCAGTGCTAGCTCCTGGGGGGGAGAGACCCAGTACTTC.

By sample fraction, this clonotype is medium-sized (0.01 to 0.1%). The V gene is TRBV5-1, the J gene TRBJ2-5, with 9 positions matching TRBD1. This CDR3 contains 16 residues. Germline V gene lookup returns CDR1 SGHRS and CDR2 YFSETQ. With V trimmed by 4 bases and J by 0 bases, 7 bases remained unmatched. CDR3 bases: TGCGCCAGCAGCGCAGGGACAGGGAAGTACCAAGAGACCCAGTACTTC. Protein: CASSAGTGKYQETQYF. The whole variable domain, filled in from reference TRBV5-1 and TRBJ2-5, reads KAGVTQTPRYLIKTRGQQVTLSCSPISGHRSVSWYQQTPGQGLQFLFEYFSETQRNKGNFPGRFSGRQFSNSRSEMNVSTLELGDSALYLCASSAGTGKYQETQYFGPGTRLLVL.

This clonotype was counted many times. The chain joins TRBV3-1 to TRBJ2-7, with 8 positions matching TRBD2. CDR1 and CDR2 from the germline V gene are LGHDT and YNNKEL (reference sequence). The junction had 8 bases not matched to a gene; V was cut back by 2 bases and J by 5 bases. This CDR3 comprises 15 residues. The chain's CDR3 is CASSQRTGGRNEQYF. In nucleotides, the CDR3 is TGTGCCAGCAGCCAACGAACGGGAGGGAGAAACGAGCAGTACTTC.

This clonotype was detected only a few times. The chain couples TRBV7-2 to TRBJ2-7, with TRBD2 matching over 13 bases. The CDR3 consists of 14 residues. The germline CDR1 and CDR2 sequences are SGHTA and FQGNSA. Trimming took 5 bases from V and 5 from J; bases not matched to a gene: 3. The CDR3 DNA reads as TGTGCCAGCAGCATGGGACTAGCGGGAAACGAGCAGTACTTC. It is translated as CASSMGLAGNEQYF.

Many counts were recorded for this clonotype. V is TRBV6-5 and J is TRBJ1-2, with TRBD1 identical over 8 bases. The V and J ends lost 2 bases and 7 bases, in that order; junction bases with no gene match: 9. The CDR3 loop spans 15 amino acids. Germline V gene sequence: CDR1 MNHEY, CDR2 SVGAGI. In DNA form, the CDR3 reads TGTGCCAGCAGTTACAACAGGGGGGGCGGTTTTGGCTACACCTTC. This sequence encodes CASSYNRGGGFGYTF.

In this sample, this clonotype turned up many times. The rearrangement joins TRBV7-8 to TRBJ2-7; D could derive from TRBD1 or TRBD2 (5 bases each). This CDR3 has 16 amino acids. The germline CDR1 and CDR2 sequences are SGHVS and FQNEAQ. Trimming shortened V by 0 bases and J by 0 bases, and 12 bases separated the two germline ends. The CDR3 spells CASSLAGRASSYEQYF. In DNA, the CDR3 is TGTGCCAGCAGCTTAGCGGGACGCGCGAGCTCCTACGAGCAGTACTTC.

This clonotype was picked up many times. The chain employs TRBV20-1 and TRBJ2-1, with TRBD2 as a possible D gene (5 bases). Trimming stripped 3 bases from V and 6 bases from J, with 9 bases between. The CDR3 loop spans 12 amino acids. Germline-derived CDR1 and CDR2 are DFQATT and SNEGSKA (reference sequence). DNA for the CDR3: TGCAGTGCTAGGGCGGGCGGCAATGAGCAGTTCTTC. Translating gives CSARAGGNEQFF.

The table lists this clonotype with many counts. The CDR3 DNA follows: TGTGCCAGCAGTCGGAGCAGGGCAACTAATGAAAAACTGTTTTTT. It is translated as CASSRSRATNEKLFF. The rearrangement links TRBV12-3 or TRBV12-4 to TRBJ1-4; perhaps TRBD1 as D (5 bases). This CDR3 comprises 15 residues. The V and J ends lost 5 bases and 0 bases respectively, with 10 bases between them.

This clonotype was detected ten times or more. The chain employs TRBV11-2 and TRBJ2-5; possibly TRBD2 for D (6 bases). The germline gives CDR1 SGHAT, CDR2 FQNNGV. The CDR3 loop spans 13 amino acids. The germline V and J ends were trimmed by 8 bases and 7 bases, with 17 bases remaining between them. The CDR3, as DNA: TGTGCCAGCCGTAGACTAGATCGTGCGACCCAGTACTTC. This sequence encodes CASRRLDRATQYF. Full variable domain (outside the CDR3, taken from reference TRBV11-2 and TRBJ2-5): EAGVAQSPRYKIIEKRQSVAFWCNPISGHATLYWYQQILGQGPKLLIQFQNNGVVDDSQLPKDRFSAERLKGVDSTLKIQPAKLEDSAVYLCASRRLDRATQYFGPGTRLLVL.

This clonotype has at least ten counts. The V call is TRBV28, the J call TRBJ2-7; no reliable D call. V was cut by 8 bases and J by 2 bases, with 16 bases left in between. This CDR3 is 14 amino acids long. Germline assignment: CDR1 MDHEN and CDR2 SYDVKM. CDR3 sequence: CASHYSGRPYEQYF. The CDR3 DNA is TGTGCCAGCCACTATAGTGGCAGACCCTACGAGCAGTACTTC.

A word on this clonotype: A read error may produce the germline difference seen at one junction end. The chain is built from TRBV7-2 and TRBJ1-3; D is unresolved. This CDR3 is 14 amino acids long. CDR1 SGHTA and CDR2 FQGNSA come from the germline V gene. The CDR3 nucleotides are TGTGCCAGCAGCTCAGGACCCTCAGGAAGCACCATATATTTT. This codes for CASSSGPSGSTIYF.

This clonotype was counted at least ten times. The J gene is TRBJ2-7, the V gene TRBV5-1; D gene ambiguous. This CDR3 is built from 14 residues. The ends were cut back, 0 bases at V and 0 bases at J, with 7 bases in the middle. Germline CDR1 and CDR2: SGHRS and YFSETQ. CDR3 amino acids: CASSLVPSSYEQYF. As DNA, the CDR3 is TGCGCCAGCAGCTTGGTTCCCAGCTCCTACGAGCAGTACTTC.

In its sample, this clonotype was seen many times. The chain has TRBV29-1 and TRBJ2-1; 8 nucleotides agree with TRBD2. The ends lost 7 bases at V and 6 bases at J; junction bases unmatched: 14. Per the germline V gene, CDR1 is SQVTM and CDR2 is ANQGSEA. The CDR3 sequence is 15 residues long. The CDR3 sequence: CSGGPSVAGINEQFF. DNA for the CDR3: TGCAGCGGCGGACCTTCGGTAGCGGGAATCAATGAGCAGTTCTTC.

The chain recombines TRBV5-1 with TRBJ2-7, with 8 bases identical to TRBD1. CDR1 and CDR2 (germline): SGHRS, YFSETQ. The CDR3 sequence is 14 residues long. The J segment lost 4 bases and the V segment lost 4 bases, leaving 7 bases of the junction unmatched. In DNA, the CDR3 is TGCGCCAGCAGCGGACAGGGTGCATCATACGAGCAGTACTTC. Its translation: CASSGQGASYEQYF.

The rearrangement uses TRBV12-3 or TRBV12-4 and TRBJ1-2; possibly TRBD1 for D (5 bases). V lost 6 bases to trimming and J lost 7 bases, with 15 bases between them. This CDR3 has 13 amino acids. CDR3 region: CASREQPGGGYTF. The CDR3 DNA is TGTGCCAGCAGGGAACAACCGGGGGGTGGCTACACCTTC.

About this clonotype: Germline is not matched at one junction end, which may reflect a read error. The chain couples TRBV10-3 to TRBJ2-2, with D unresolved. The CDR3 runs to 14 residues. CDR1 and CDR2 (germline): ENHRY, SYGVKD. For the CDR3, the DNA is TGTGTCATCAGTGCCACCCAAGGAACCAGGGAGCTGTTTTTT. This gives the protein CVISATQGTRELFF.

This clonotype was observed many times. The rearrangement joins TRBV29-1 to TRBJ2-3; TRBD1 agrees at 10 bases. The CDR3 is 13 amino acids. Germline CDR1 SQVTM, CDR2 ANQGSEA. The V and J ends lost 5 bases and 8 bases, in that order; junction bases with no gene match: 7. The CDR3 bases are TGCAGCGTTCGACAGGGGGCCGTTGGTACGCAGTATTTT. Amino acids: CSVRQGAVGTQYF.